One sample yielded the 9 T cell receptor beta chains listed below, sequenced in a study of vaccination effects on CD4 cells after COVID-19. Isolation of CD4+ T cells took place after 10 days of culture. Every participant took two doses of the BNT162b2 or mRNA-1273 vaccine. Using immunoSEQ multiplex PCR, the repertoire was profiled, and TCRdb retains in-frame clones only, with some absent. This table has 40,000 or so clones, approximately 70% appearing once. No cognate antigen is known for these TCRs. Specimen: CD4+ T cells from PBMCs cultured without peptide, collected after COVID-19 vaccination. These receptor sequences come from a human donor who received a COVID-19 vaccine.

This chain uses TRBV10-3 with TRBJ1-1; the D is unclear. CDR3 length: 13 residues. Trimming pared 6 bases from V and 0 bases from J, leaving 8 bases between. Germline V gene sequence: CDR1 ENHRY, CDR2 SYGVKD. Here the CDR3 reads CAIRAEMNTEAFF. The CDR3 DNA reads TGTGCCATCAGAGCTGAAATGAACACTGAAGCTTTCTTT.

V usage is TRBV9 and J usage is TRBJ1-4; 10 nucleotides align to TRBD1. The junction had 4 bases not matched to a gene; V was cut back by 0 bases and J by 8 bases. The length of the CDR3 is 15 residues. Germline V gene lookup returns CDR1 SGDLS and CDR2 YYNGEE. In DNA form, the CDR3 reads TGTGCCAGCAGCGTAGTTGGGACAGGGGACGAAAAACTGTTTTTT. This gives the protein CASSVVGTGDEKLFF.

In nucleotides, the CDR3 is TGTGCCAGCAGCGTACCAGGGGGCGCAGATACGCAGTATTTT. Residues: CASSVPGGADTQYF. This rearrangement joins TRBV9 to TRBJ2-3; 8 positions match TRBD1. The CDR3 has 14 residues. Germline CDR1 reads SGDLS; CDR2 reads YYNGEE. The ends lost 1 base at V and 4 bases at J; junction bases unmatched: 2.

The chain carries TRBV2 and TRBJ1-2; D ambiguous. The germline gives CDR1 SNHLY, CDR2 FYNNEI. The CDR3 totals 11 residues. Trimming shortened V by 6 bases and J by 7 bases, and 9 bases separated the two germline ends. For the CDR3, the DNA is TGTGCCAGCAGGGATGTCGCTGGCTACACCTTC. It specifies CASRDVAGYTF.

The chain is built from TRBV18 and TRBJ2-7; D is perhaps TRBD1 (7 bases). The germline gives CDR1 KGHSH, CDR2 LQKENI. CDR3 size: 13 residues. The V end lost 6 bases, the J end lost 3 bases, and 12 bases lay between the germline ends. In nucleotides, the CDR3 is TGTGCCAGCTCGCGGGACAGCGACTACGAGCAGTACTTC. Protein: CASSRDSDYEQYF.

This clone was recorded only once. The chain recombines TRBV7-2 with TRBJ1-5, with D perhaps TRBD1 (5 bases). The germline V gene encodes CDR1 SGHTA and CDR2 FQGNSA. This CDR3 is built from 15 residues. Trimming removed 2 bases from V and 5 bases from J, with 13 bases in between. The DNA for the CDR3 is TGTGCCAGCAGCTTATGGGGGAATAGGGATCAGCCCCAGCATTTT. It translates to CASSLWGNRDQPQHF.

This chain links TRBV4-1 with TRBJ2-3, with 7 bases lining up with TRBD2. The CDR3 is 17 amino acids. V lost 5 bases, J lost 0 bases, and 11 bases stayed unmatched. Germline V gene data show CDR1 as MGHRA and CDR2 as YSYEKL. In DNA form, the CDR3 reads TGCGCCAGCAGCTCACTAGCCATGCGGGAGAGCACAGATACGCAGTATTTT. The encoded protein is CASSSLAMRESTDTQYF.

This clone came up a few times. This chain connects TRBV12-3 or TRBV12-4 to TRBJ1-1; D not certain. This CDR3 has 13 amino acids. Trimming took off 5 bases at V and 1 base at J, with 8 bases between the two ends. The CDR3: CASSPRQNTEAFF. For the CDR3, the DNA is TGTGCCAGCAGTCCAAGACAGAACACTGAAGCTTTCTTT.

The J gene is TRBJ2-1, the V gene TRBV30; TRBD2 matches at 15 bases. CDR1 and CDR2 from the germline V gene are GTSNPN and SVGIG (reference sequence). The V segment lost 1 base and the J segment 15 bases; nucleotides outside the gene matches: 7. The length of the CDR3 is 14 residues. CDR3 sequence reads: CAWSAGLAGGPRFF. The CDR3 DNA follows: TGTGCCTGGAGTGCCGGACTAGCGGGGGGGCCCCGGTTCTTC.